This T cell receptor (beta chain) is from a study of blood T cell repertoires in COVID-19. Study overall: All recovered Cohort 3 donors got two negative PCRs, got clearance, or saw symptom resolution. Sources were T cells, B-cell-depleted T cells, or PBMCs; the material itself was cDNA or gDNA.

Those who participated ranged in age from roughly 18 to 90 years and resided in 20 to 30 US areas. Clinical history reported by participants formed the basis on which cohorts were assigned. Assay: immunoSEQ multiplex PCR; the TCRdb copy retains only in-frame clones and omits some. Here the sample spans roughly 140,000 clones, over 75% being singletons. The sequenced sample was PBMCs or T cells enriched from blood (not recorded which). The clonotype originates from a man aged 50 or older in a cohort exposed to, infected with or recovered from COVID-19 (not recorded which).

In nucleotides, the CDR3 is TGTGCCAGCAGCCAGTACCCGGGGGATAACTATGGCTACACCTTC. This translates into CASSQYPGDNYGYTF. This rearrangement joins TRBV14 to TRBJ1-2; maybe TRBD1 (5 bases). This CDR3 is 15 amino acids long. CDR1 SGHDN and CDR2 FVKESK come from the germline V gene. V gave up 3 bases and J gave up 1 base, with 12 bases separating them.